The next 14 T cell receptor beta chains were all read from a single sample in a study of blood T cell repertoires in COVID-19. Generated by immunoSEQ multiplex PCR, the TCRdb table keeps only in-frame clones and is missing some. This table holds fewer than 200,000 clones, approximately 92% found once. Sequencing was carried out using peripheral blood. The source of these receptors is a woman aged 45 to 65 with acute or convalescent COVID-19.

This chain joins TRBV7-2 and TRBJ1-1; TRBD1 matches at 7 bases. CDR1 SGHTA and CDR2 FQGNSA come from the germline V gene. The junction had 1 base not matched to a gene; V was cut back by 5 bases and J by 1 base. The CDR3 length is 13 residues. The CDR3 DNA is TGTGCCAGCAGCCGGGACAGGAACACTGAAGCTTTCTTT. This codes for CASSRDRNTEAFF.

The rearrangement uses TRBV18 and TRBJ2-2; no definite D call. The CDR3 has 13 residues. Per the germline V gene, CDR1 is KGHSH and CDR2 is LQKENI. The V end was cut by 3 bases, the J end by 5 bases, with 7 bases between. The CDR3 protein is CASSPGATGELFF. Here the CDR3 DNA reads TGTGCCAGCTCACCTGGAGCTACCGGGGAGCTGTTTTTT.

CDR3 loop: CASSAQGVGNQPQHF. CDR3 nucleotides: TGTGCCAGCTCAGCTCAGGGGGTGGGGAATCAGCCCCAGCATTTT. This sequence joins TRBV18 and TRBJ1-5, with TRBD1 matching over 7 bases. In germline, CDR1 is KGHSH, CDR2 LQKENI. Trimming at V came to 5 bases and at J to 4 bases, leaving 8 bases not matched to a gene. This CDR3 has 15 residues.

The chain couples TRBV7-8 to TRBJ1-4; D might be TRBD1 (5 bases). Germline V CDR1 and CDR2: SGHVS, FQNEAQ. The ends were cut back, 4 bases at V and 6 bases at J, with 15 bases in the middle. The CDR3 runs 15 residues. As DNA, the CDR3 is TGTGCCAGCAGCTCGGCGACAGAATCATATGAAAAACTGTTTTTT. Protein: CASSSATESYEKLFF.

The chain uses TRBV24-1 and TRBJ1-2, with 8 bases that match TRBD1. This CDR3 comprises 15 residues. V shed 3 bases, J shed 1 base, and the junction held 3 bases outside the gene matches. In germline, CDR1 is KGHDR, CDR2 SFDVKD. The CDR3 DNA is TGTGCCACCAGTGATCCGGGACAGGTTAACTATGGCTACACCTTC. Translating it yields CATSDPGQVNYGYTF.

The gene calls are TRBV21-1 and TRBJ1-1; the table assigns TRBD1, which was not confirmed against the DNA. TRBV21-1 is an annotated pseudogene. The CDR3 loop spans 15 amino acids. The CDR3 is CAVVRDRYMNTEAFF. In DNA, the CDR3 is TGTGCCGTCGTGAGGGACAGGTACATGAACACTGAAGCTTTCTTT.

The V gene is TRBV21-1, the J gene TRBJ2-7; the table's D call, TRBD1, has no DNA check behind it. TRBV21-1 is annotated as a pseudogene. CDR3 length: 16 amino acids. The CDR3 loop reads CASSKGDRGNSYEQYF. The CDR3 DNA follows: TGTGCCAGCAGCAAGGGGGACAGGGGGAACTCCTACGAGCAGTACTTC.

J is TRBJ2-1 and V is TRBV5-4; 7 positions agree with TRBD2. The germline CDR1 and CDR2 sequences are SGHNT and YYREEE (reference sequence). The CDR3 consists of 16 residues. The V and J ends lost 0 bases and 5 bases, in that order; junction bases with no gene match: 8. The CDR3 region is CASSLEGGRANNEQFF. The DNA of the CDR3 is TGTGCCAGCAGCTTGGAAGGCGGGAGAGCTAACAATGAGCAGTTCTTC.

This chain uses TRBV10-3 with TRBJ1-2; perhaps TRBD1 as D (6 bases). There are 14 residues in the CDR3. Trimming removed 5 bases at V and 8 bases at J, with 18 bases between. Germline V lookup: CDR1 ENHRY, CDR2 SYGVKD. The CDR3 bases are TGTGCCATCAGTTCTTACGGACAGTTGGGGGGCTACACCTTC. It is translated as CAISSYGQLGGYTF.

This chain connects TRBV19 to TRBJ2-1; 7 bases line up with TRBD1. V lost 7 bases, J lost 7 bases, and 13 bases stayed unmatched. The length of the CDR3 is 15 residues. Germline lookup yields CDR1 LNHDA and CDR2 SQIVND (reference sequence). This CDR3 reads CASILDREGNNEQFF. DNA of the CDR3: TGTGCCAGTATCCTCGACAGGGAAGGTAATAATGAGCAGTTCTTC.

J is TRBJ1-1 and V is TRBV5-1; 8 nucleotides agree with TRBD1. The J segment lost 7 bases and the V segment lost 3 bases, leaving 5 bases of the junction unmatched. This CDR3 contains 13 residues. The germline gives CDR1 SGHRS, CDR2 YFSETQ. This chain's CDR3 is CASSSDREGEAFF. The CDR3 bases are TGCGCCAGCAGCTCGGACAGGGAGGGTGAAGCTTTCTTT.

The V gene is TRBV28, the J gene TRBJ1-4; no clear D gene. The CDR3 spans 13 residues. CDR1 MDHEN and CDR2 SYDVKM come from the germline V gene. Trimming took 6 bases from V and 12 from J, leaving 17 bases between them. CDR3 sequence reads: CASRGLDFGELFF. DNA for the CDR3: TGTGCCAGCAGGGGCTTAGACTTCGGGGAACTGTTTTTT.

CDR3 DNA sequence: TGTGCCAGCACCGTCGGGGTAGAGACTGGGGGCTACACCTTC. It is translated as CASTVGVETGGYTF. This chain connects TRBV9 to TRBJ1-2; D not certain. With 6 bases removed from V and 8 bases from J, the gap between germline ends came to 20 bases. The CDR3 has 14 residues. CDR1 and CDR2 from the germline V gene are SGDLS and YYNGEE.

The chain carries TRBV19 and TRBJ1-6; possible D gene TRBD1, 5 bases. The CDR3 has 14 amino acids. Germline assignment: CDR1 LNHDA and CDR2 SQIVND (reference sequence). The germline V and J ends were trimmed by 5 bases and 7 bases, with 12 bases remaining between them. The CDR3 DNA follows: TGTGCCAGTAGTTCCATTAGGGGAAATTCACCCCTCCACTTT. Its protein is CASSSIRGNSPLHF.